Presented here are 20 T cell receptor beta chains from one specimen sequenced in a study of CD8 T cells in ankylosing spondylitis. Each CDR3 protein gets one entry after TCRdb re-called the 5' RACE reads with MiXCR. The sample yields over 100,000 distinct CDR3 sequences, approximately 6.8% seen once. Sequenced material: blood, either unsorted or a sorted T cell fraction (not recorded which). The receptors stem from a male donor with ankylosing spondylitis or in good health (not recorded which).

This clonotype was seen just once. The CDR3 here is CASQTLGVDTYEQYF. DNA for the CDR3: TGTGCCAGCCAGACACTGGGGGTGGACACCTACGAGCAGTACTTC. The chain combines TRBV2 with TRBJ2-7; D is perhaps TRBD1 or TRBD2 (5 bases each). The V gene's germline CDR1 is SNHLY and CDR2 FYNNEI. The CDR3 has 15 residues. V lost 8 bases and J 2 bases, leaving 19 bases between the germline ends.

This clonotype was seen at least ten times. V usage is TRBV20-1 and J usage is TRBJ2-7; 10 bases line up with TRBD1. Per germline, CDR1 DFQATT and CDR2 SNEGSKA (reference sequence). V dropped 5 bases and J dropped 5; count of bases not matched to a gene: 6. The CDR3 covers 13 residues. CDR3 nucleotide sequence: TGCAGTGCTCCCAGACAGGGGGCCCACGAGCAGTACTTC. Amino acids: CSAPRQGAHEQYF.

This clonotype was picked up many times. The chain has TRBV12-3 or TRBV12-4 and TRBJ2-2; 7 bases match TRBD1. Trimming at V came to 6 bases and at J to 1 base, leaving 11 bases not matched to a gene. The CDR3 runs 17 residues. CDR3 residues: CASRSAADRKNTGELFF. CDR3 DNA: TGTGCCAGCAGATCAGCGGCGGACAGGAAGAACACCGGGGAGCTGTTTTTT.

V gene TRBV29-1 combines with J gene TRBJ2-3; D is perhaps TRBD2 (6 bases). There are 15 residues in the CDR3. Trimming stripped 4 bases from V and 2 bases from J, with 16 bases between. The germline CDR1 and CDR2 sequences are SQVTM and ANQGSEA. This CDR3 reads CSVGVTSAPTDTQYF. The CDR3 nucleotides are TGCAGCGTTGGGGTGACTAGTGCCCCCACAGATACGCAGTATTTT.

This chain uses TRBV5-1 with TRBJ2-7; D may be TRBD1 or TRBD2 (5 bases each). The V end lost 4 bases, the J end lost 2 bases, and 16 bases lay between the germline ends. The CDR3 runs to 15 residues. CDR1 is SGHRS and CDR2 is YFSETQ in the germline V gene. CDR3 nucleotides: TGCGCCAGCAGCCAGGGACGACACGACCCCTACGAGCAGTACTTC. Translating it yields CASSQGRHDPYEQYF. Supplemented by reference TRBV5-1 and TRBJ2-7, the full variable domain reads KAGVTQTPRYLIKTRGQQVTLSCSPISGHRSVSWYQQTPGQGLQFLFEYFSETQRNKGNFPGRFSGRQFSNSRSEMNVSTLELGDSALYLCASSQGRHDPYEQYFGPGTRLTVT.

This clonotype was detected ten times or more. The rearrangement links TRBV20-1 to TRBJ2-2, with a tentative D call TRBD2 (6 bases). This CDR3 contains 17 residues. The V gene's germline CDR1 is DFQATT and CDR2 SNEGSKA (reference sequence). Trimming cost V 1 base and J 5 bases, with 20 bases left between them. CDR3 sequence (DNA): TGCAGTGCTAGAGGGATGCGAGGGACTCGAGGGACCGGGGAGCTGTTTTTT. This sequence encodes CSARGMRGTRGTGELFF.

This clonotype was seen many times. The V and J genes are TRBV5-1 and TRBJ2-7; D may correspond to TRBD1 or TRBD2 (5 bases each). The V end was cut by 3 bases, the J end by 3 bases, with 13 bases between. The CDR3 loop spans 14 amino acids. Germline V gives CDR1 SGHRS, CDR2 YFSETQ. CDR3 amino acids: CASSSNRDGYEQYF. CDR3 nucleotides: TGCGCCAGCAGCTCAAACCGGGACGGCTACGAGCAGTACTTC.

This clonotype appeared many times. The chain uses TRBV5-1 and TRBJ2-1; D gene uncertain. The V gene lost 3 bases and the J gene lost 0 bases, with 4 bases spanning the gap. Germline-derived CDR1 and CDR2 are SGHRS and YFSETQ. The CDR3 is made up of 13 amino acids. CDR3 DNA: TGCGCCAGCAGCTCCTACTCCTACAATGAGCAGTTCTTC. This translates into CASSSYSYNEQFF. Supplemented by reference TRBV5-1 and TRBJ2-1, the full variable domain reads KAGVTQTPRYLIKTRGQQVTLSCSPISGHRSVSWYQQTPGQGLQFLFEYFSETQRNKGNFPGRFSGRQFSNSRSEMNVSTLELGDSALYLCASSSYSYNEQFFGPGTRLTVL.

This clonotype has ten or more counts. The chain couples TRBV5-1 to TRBJ2-7, with 7 positions matching TRBD1. Losses at the gene ends were 5 bases for V and 6 bases for J; bases not matched to a gene: 8. CDR3 size: 13 residues. CDR1 is SGHRS and CDR2 is YFSETQ in the germline V gene. The CDR3 region has the DNA TGCGCCAGCAGGACAGGGAGTGTGTTCGAGCAGTACTTC. This gives the protein CASRTGSVFEQYF.

This clonotype turned up a few times. The rearrangement uses TRBV4-1 and TRBJ2-4; D remains ambiguous. The germline CDR1 and CDR2 sequences are MGHRA and YSYEKL. V lost 6 bases, J lost 3 bases, and 24 bases lay in between. This CDR3 is 18 amino acids long. CDR3 coding DNA: TGCGCCAGCAGGGAAAACCCGGCCGGATTGGAAGGCAAAAACATTCAGTACTTC. This encodes CASRENPAGLEGKNIQYF.

This clonotype occurred many times. J is TRBJ2-3 and V is TRBV5-1, with D possibly TRBD1 on 6 matching bases. Trimming took off 2 bases at V and 1 base at J, with 8 bases between the two ends. The CDR3 is made up of 14 amino acids. Looked up from germline, CDR1 is SGHRS and CDR2 is YFSETQ. CDR3 amino acids: CASSFGQRTDTQYF. In DNA, the CDR3 is TGCGCCAGCAGCTTCGGACAGCGCACAGATACGCAGTATTTT.

CDR3 nucleotides: TGTGCCAGCAGTGTGAGGGGCTATGGCTACACCTTC. This gives the protein CASSVRGYGYTF. V and J are TRBV6-2 or TRBV6-3 and TRBJ1-2; D may be TRBD1 (5 bases). The V gene lost 5 bases and the J gene lost 4 bases, with 8 bases spanning the gap. Germline V CDR1 and CDR2: MNHEY, SVGEGT. The CDR3 contains 12 residues.

This clonotype was observed a handful of times. The CDR3 protein is CASSPFVVTGELFF. CDR3 nucleotides: TGTGCCAGCAGTCCCTTTGTTGTCACCGGGGAGCTGTTTTTT. J is TRBJ2-2 and V is TRBV12-3 or TRBV12-4; D is undetermined. V was pared by 5 bases and J by 4 bases, with 11 bases between. The length of the CDR3 is 14 residues.

This clonotype has at least ten counts. The J gene is TRBJ1-1, the V gene TRBV20-1, with 11 nucleotides matching TRBD1. CDR1 DFQATT and CDR2 SNEGSKA come from the germline V gene (reference sequence). After removal of 5 bases from V and 1 base from J, the junction contained 9 bases not matched to a gene. This CDR3 is built from 16 residues. The CDR3 DNA follows: TGCAGTGCTCCACCATGGACAGGGGGCCCGAACACTGAAGCTTTCTTT. It translates to CSAPPWTGGPNTEAFF.

This clonotype has ten or more counts. V usage is TRBV5-1 and J usage is TRBJ2-2; 9 nucleotides agree with TRBD1. Germline V CDR1 and CDR2: SGHRS, YFSETQ. There are 15 residues in the CDR3. J was trimmed by 4 bases and V by 4 bases; bases with no gene match: 5. CDR3 DNA: TGCGCCAGCAGCCTCCGGGACAGGGCCACCGGGGAGCTGTTTTTT. Protein: CASSLRDRATGELFF.

This clonotype appeared many times. This chain joins TRBV29-1 and TRBJ2-1; D is uncertain. The CDR3 consists of 10 residues. V lost 4 bases to trimming and J lost 9 bases, with 7 bases between them. Germline V gene sequence: CDR1 SQVTM, CDR2 ANQGSEA. As DNA, the CDR3 is TGCAGCGTTGGGCACAGTGAGCAGTTCTTC. Its translation is CSVGHSEQFF.

Many counts were recorded for this clonotype. The V call is TRBV7-3, the J call TRBJ2-5; TRBD2 agrees at 13 bases. Germline trimming cut 5 bases from V and 1 base from J; bases unmatched to any gene: 4. Germline loops: CDR1 SGHTA, CDR2 FQGTGA. There are 16 residues in the CDR3. This chain's CDR3 is CASSTGTSGTQETQYF. CDR3 in DNA: TGTGCCAGCAGCACCGGGACTAGCGGGACCCAAGAGACCCAGTACTTC.

Ten or more counts support this clonotype. The CDR3 sequence is CASSSPGQGDTEAFF. The CDR3 DNA is TGTGCCAGCAGTTCCCCGGGTCAGGGGGACACTGAAGCTTTCTTT. V gene TRBV6-5 combines with J gene TRBJ1-1; 7 nucleotides line up with TRBD1. The germline V gene has CDR1 MNHEY and CDR2 SVGAGI. V was pared by 4 bases and J by 3 bases, with 8 bases of the junction left unmatched. This CDR3 comprises 15 residues.

This clonotype was observed at least ten times. In DNA, the CDR3 is TGTGCCAGCAGTGCTGTCCCCTGGGGCACTGAAGCTTTCTTT. It is translated as CASSAVPWGTEAFF. This rearrangement joins TRBV6-1 to TRBJ1-1; D not certain. The V and J ends lost 4 bases and 4 bases respectively, with 13 bases between them. CDR1 MNHNS and CDR2 SASEGT come from the germline V gene. The CDR3 is 14 amino acids.

This clonotype was recorded many times. The V and J genes are TRBV5-1 and TRBJ1-1; no clear D gene. V dropped 0 bases and J dropped 3 bases, with 6 bases sitting between them. The CDR3 is 13 amino acids. Germline values: CDR1 SGHRS, CDR2 YFSETQ. CDR3 sequence reads: CASSLAGDTEAFF. CDR3 DNA: TGCGCCAGCAGCTTGGCCGGGGACACTGAAGCTTTCTTT.